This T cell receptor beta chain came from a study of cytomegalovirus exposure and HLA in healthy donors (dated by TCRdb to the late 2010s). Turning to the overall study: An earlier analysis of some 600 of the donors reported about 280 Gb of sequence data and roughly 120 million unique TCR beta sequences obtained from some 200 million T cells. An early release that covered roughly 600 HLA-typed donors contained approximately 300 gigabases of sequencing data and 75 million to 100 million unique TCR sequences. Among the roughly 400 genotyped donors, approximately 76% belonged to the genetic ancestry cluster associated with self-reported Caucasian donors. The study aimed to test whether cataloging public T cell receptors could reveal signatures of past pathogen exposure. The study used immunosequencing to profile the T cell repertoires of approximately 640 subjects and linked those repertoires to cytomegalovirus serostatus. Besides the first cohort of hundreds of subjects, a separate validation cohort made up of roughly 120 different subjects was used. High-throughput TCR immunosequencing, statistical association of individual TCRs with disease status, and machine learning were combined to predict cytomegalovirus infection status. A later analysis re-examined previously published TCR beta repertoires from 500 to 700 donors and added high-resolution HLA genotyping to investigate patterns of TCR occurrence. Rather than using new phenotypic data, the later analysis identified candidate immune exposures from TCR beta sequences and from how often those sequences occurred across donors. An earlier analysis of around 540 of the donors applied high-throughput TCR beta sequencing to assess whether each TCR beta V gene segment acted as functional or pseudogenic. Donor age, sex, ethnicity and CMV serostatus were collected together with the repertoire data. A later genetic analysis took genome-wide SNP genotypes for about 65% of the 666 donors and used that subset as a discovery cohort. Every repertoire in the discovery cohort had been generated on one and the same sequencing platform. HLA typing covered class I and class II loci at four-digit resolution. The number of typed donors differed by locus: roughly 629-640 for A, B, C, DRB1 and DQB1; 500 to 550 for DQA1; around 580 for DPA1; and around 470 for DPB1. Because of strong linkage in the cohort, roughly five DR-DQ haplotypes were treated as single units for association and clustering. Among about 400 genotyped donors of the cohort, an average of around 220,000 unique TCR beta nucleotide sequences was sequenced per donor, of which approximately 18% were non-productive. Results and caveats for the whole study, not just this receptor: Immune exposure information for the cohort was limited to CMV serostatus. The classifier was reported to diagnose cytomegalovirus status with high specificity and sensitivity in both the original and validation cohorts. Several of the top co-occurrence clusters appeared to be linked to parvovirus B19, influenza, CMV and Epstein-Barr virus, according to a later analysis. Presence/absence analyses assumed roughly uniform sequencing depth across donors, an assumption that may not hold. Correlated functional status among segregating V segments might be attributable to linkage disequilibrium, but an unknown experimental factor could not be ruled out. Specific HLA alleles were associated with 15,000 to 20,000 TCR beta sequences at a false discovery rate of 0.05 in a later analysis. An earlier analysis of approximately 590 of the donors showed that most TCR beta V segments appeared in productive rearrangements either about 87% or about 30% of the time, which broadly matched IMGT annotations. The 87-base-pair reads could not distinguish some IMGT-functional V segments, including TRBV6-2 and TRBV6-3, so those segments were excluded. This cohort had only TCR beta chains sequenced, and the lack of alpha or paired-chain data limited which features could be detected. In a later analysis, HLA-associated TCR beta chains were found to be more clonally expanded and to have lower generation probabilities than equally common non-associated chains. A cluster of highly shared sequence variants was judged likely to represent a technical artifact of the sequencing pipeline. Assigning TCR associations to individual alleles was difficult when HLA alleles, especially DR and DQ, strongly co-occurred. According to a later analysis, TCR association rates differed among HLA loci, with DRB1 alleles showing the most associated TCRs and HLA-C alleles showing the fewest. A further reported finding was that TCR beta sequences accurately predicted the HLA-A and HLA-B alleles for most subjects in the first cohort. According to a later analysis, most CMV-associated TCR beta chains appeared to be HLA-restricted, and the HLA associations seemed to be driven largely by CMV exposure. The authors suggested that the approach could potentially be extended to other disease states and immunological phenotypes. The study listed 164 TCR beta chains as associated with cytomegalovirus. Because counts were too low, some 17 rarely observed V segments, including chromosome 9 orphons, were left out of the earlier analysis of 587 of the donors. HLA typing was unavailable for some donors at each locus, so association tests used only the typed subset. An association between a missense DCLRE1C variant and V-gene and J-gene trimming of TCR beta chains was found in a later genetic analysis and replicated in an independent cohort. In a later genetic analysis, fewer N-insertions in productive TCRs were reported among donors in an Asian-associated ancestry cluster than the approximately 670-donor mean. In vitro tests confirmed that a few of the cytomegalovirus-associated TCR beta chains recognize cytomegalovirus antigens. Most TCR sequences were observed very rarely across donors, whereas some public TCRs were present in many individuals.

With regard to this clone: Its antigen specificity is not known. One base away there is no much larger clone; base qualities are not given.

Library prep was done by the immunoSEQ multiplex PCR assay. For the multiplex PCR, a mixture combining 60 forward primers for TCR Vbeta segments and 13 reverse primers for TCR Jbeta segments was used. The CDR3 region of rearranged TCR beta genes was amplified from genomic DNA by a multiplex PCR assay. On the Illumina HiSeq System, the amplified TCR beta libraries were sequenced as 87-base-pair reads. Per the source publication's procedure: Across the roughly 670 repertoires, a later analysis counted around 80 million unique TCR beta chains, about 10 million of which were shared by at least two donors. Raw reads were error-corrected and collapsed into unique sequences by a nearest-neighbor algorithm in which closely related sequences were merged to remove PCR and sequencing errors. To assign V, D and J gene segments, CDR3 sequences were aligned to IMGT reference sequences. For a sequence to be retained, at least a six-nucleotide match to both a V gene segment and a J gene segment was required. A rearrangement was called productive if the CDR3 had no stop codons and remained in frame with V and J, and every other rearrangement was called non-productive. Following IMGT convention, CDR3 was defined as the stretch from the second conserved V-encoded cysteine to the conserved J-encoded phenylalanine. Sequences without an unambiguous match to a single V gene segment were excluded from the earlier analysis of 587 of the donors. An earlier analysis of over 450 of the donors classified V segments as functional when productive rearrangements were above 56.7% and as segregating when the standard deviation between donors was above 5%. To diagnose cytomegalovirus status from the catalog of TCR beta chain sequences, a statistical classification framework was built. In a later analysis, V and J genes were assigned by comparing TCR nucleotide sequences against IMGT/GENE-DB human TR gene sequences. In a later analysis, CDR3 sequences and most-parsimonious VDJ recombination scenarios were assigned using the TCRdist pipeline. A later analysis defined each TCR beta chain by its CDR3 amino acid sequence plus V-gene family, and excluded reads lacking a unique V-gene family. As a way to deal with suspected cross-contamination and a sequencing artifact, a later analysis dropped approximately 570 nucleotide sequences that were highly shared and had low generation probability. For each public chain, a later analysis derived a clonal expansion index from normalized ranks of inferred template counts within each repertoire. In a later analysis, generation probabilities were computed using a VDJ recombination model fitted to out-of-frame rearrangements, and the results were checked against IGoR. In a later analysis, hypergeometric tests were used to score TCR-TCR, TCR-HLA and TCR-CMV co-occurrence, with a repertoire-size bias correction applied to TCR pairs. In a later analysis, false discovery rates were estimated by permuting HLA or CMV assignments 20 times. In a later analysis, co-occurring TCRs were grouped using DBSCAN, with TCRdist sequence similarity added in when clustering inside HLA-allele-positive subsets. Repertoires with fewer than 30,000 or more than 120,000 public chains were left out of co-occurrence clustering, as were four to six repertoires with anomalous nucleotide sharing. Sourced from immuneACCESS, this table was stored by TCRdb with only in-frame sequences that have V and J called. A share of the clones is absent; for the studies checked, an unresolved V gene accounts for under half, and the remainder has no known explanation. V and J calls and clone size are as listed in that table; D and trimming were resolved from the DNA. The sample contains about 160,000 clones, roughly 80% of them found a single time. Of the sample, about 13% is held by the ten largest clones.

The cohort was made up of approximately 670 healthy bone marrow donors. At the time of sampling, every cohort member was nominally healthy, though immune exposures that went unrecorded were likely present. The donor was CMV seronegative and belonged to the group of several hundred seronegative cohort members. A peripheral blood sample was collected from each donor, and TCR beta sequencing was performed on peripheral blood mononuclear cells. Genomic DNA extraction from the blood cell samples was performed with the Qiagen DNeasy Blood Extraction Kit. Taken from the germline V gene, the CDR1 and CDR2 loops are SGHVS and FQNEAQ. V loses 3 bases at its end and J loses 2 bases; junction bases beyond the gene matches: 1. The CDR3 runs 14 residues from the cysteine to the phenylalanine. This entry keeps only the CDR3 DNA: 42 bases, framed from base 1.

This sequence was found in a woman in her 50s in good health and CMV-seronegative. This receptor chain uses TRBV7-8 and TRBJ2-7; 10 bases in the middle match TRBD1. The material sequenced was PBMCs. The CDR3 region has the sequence CASSLGTGAYEQYF. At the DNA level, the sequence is TGTGCCAGCAGCTTGGGGACAGGGGCCTACGAGCAGTACTTC.